This T cell receptor (beta chain) came from a study of T cells in Graves' hyperthyroidism and ophthalmopathy. V lost 1 base and J lost 8, with 5 bases in between. The germline gives CDR1 SQVTM, CDR2 ANQGSEA. This CDR3 has 10 amino acids. TCR beta CDR3 region amplification was performed from RNA transcripts. In the first-round RT-PCR of the TCR CDR3, the HTBI primer set was used. TCRdb ran MiXCR on the multiplex PCR reads and lists one entry per CDR3 protein. The table lists around 800,000 distinct CDR3 sequences, about two fifths of them singletons. With regard to this clonotype: The antigen remains undetermined.

Calling Graves' hyperthyroidism stable meant ophthalmopathy did not progress within 18 months. In making diagnoses, clinical symptoms, serum thyroxine and TRAb, thyroid ultrasound and orbital computed tomography were all used. Overall study findings and caveats: Separating ophthalmopathy from stable hyperthyroidism was achieved by a 13 V-J model. Blood also contained most expanded thyroid clonotypes above 0.001.

Sequenced material: blood. V and J are TRBV29-1 and TRBJ1-2; D uncertain. The source of this sequence is a man aged 18-30 years with Graves' hyperthyroidism. DNA of the CDR3: TGCAGCGTTGAAGGGAAGGGCTACACCTTC. Its translation: CSVEGKGYTF.